The clone carrying this TCR beta chain was recorded at least ten times. Its cognate antigen is unknown. The TCR beta CDR3 regions underwent amplification using RNA transcripts as the source. The study used the HTBI primer set for a first-round RT-PCR of the TCR CDR3. TCRdb re-derived calls from the multiplex PCR reads in MiXCR, one entry per CDR3 protein. The sample gives about 660,000 distinct CDR3 sequences, over 40% of which show up once; about 7.2% is in the top ten. The data derive from a study of T cells in Graves' hyperthyroidism and ophthalmopathy. The study, taken as a whole, reports: In the analysis, a 13 V-J model separated ophthalmopathy from stable hyperthyroidism. Ophthalmopathy, which appeared later, was predicted by the model a median roughly 6.6 months before onset. Expanded thyroid clonotypes (above 0.001) were mostly also found in blood.

The CDR3 totals 10 residues. V dropped 3 bases and J dropped 5 bases, with 5 bases sitting between them. Germline V gene sequence: CDR1 DFQATT, CDR2 SNEGSKA (reference sequence). This clonotype was sampled from an adult man with Graves' disease, either hyperthyroidism or ophthalmopathy (not recorded which). The sequencing input was peripheral blood or thyroid tissue (not recorded which). The chain combines TRBV20-1 with TRBJ2-7; D gene ambiguous. The CDR3 loop reads CSASYHEQYF. CDR3 bases: TGCAGTGCTAGTTACCACGAGCAGTACTTC.